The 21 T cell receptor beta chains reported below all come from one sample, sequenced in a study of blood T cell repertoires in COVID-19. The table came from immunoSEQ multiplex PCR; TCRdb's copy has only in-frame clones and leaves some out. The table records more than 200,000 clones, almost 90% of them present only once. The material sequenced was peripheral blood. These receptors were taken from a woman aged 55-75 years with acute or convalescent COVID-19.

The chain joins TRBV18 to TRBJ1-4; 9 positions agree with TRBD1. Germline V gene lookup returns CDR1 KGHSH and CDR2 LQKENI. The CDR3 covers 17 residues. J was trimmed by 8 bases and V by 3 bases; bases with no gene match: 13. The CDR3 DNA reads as TGTGCCAGCTCACCGGGACAGGGAAACCTAGGGGGAGAAAAACTGTTTTTT. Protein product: CASSPGQGNLGGEKLFF. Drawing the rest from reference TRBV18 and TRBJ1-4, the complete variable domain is NAGVMQNPRHLVRRRGQEARLRCSPMKGHSHVYWYRQLPEEGLKFMVYLQKENIIDESGMPKERFSAEFPKEGPSILRIQQVVRGDSAAYFCASSPGQGNLGGEKLFFGSGTQLSVL.

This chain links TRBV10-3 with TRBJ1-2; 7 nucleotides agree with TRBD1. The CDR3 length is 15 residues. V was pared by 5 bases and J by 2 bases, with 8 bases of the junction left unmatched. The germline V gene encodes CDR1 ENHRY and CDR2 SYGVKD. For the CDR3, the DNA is TGTGCCATCAGTTTTTCAGGGGGAGGAAACTATGGCTACACCTTC. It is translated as CAISFSGGGNYGYTF.

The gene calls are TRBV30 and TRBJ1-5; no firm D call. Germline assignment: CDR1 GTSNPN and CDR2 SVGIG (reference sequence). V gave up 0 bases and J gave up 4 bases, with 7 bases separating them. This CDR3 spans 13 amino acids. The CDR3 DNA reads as TGTGCCTGGAGTGTAGAGTCTAATCAGCCCCAGCATTTT. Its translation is CAWSVESNQPQHF.

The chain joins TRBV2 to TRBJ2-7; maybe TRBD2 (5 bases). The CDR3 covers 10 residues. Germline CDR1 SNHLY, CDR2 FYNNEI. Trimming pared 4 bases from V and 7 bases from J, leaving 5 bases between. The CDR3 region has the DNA TGTGCCAGCAGTGCGGGGGAGCAGTACTTC. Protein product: CASSAGEQYF.

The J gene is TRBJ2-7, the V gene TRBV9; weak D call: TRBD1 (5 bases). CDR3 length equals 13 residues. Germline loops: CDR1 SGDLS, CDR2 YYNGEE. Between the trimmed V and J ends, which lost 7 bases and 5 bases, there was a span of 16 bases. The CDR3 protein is CASSLGAWDEQYF. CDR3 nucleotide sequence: TGTGCCAGCTCGCTTGGGGCTTGGGACGAGCAGTACTTC.

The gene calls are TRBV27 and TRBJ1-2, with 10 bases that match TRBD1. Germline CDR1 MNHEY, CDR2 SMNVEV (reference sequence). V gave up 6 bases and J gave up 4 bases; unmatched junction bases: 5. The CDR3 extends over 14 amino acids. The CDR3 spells CASSPGQGPYGYTF. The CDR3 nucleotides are TGTGCCAGCAGCCCGGGACAGGGGCCCTATGGCTACACCTTC.

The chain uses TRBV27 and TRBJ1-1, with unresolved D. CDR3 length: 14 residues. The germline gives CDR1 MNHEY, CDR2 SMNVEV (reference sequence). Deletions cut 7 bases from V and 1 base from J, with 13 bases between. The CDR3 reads CASTPLSANTEAFF. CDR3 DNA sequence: TGTGCCAGCACTCCCTTGAGCGCGAACACTGAAGCTTTCTTT.

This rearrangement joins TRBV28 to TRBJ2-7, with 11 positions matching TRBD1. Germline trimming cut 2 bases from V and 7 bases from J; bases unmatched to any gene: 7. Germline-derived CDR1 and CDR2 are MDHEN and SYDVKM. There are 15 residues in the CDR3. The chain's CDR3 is CASSLPGTGGGEQYF. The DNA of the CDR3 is TGTGCCAGCAGTTTACCCGGGACAGGGGGTGGTGAGCAGTACTTC. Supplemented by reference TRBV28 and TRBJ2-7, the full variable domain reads DVKVTQSSRYLVKRTGEKVFLECVQDMDHENMFWYRQDPGLGLRLIYFSYDVKMKEKGDIPEGYSVSREKKERFSLILESASTNQTSMYLCASSLPGTGGGEQYFGPGTRLTVT.

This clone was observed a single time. DNA for the CDR3: TGCGCCAGCAGCTTTAGACAAGCCAATTCACCCCTCCACTTT. Its translation is CASSFRQANSPLHF. The chain uses TRBV5-1 and TRBJ1-6; D uncertain. CDR1 SGHRS and CDR2 YFSETQ come from the germline V gene. V dropped 2 bases and J dropped 7 bases, with 10 bases sitting between them. This CDR3 comprises 14 residues.

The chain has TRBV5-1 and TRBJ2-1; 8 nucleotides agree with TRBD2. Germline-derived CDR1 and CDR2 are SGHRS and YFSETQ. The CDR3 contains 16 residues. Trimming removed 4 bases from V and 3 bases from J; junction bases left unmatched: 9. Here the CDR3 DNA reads TGCGCCAGCAGCCGTCGGGGCGGGGGGATCTACAATGAGCAGTTCTTC. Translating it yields CASSRRGGGIYNEQFF. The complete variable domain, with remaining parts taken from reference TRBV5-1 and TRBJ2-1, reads KAGVTQTPRYLIKTRGQQVTLSCSPISGHRSVSWYQQTPGQGLQFLFEYFSETQRNKGNFPGRFSGRQFSNSRSEMNVSTLELGDSALYLCASSRRGGGIYNEQFFGPGTRLTVL.

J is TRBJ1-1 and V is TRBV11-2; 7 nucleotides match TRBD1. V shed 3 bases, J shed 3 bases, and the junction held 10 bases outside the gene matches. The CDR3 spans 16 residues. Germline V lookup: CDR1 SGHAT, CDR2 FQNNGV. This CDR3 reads CASSFPYYRGYTEAFF. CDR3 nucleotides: TGTGCCAGCAGCTTTCCCTACTACAGGGGCTACACTGAAGCTTTCTTT.

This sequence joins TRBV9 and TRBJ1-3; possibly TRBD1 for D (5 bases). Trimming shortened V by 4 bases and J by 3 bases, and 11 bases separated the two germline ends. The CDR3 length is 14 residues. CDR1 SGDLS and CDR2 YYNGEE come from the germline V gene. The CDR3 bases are TGTGCCAGCAGCTCGGGGGGATTTGGAAACACCATATATTTT. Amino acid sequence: CASSSGGFGNTIYF. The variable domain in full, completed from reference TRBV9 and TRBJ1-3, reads DSGVTQTPKHLITATGQRVTLRCSPRSGDLSVYWYQQSLDQGLQFLIQYYNGEERAKGNILERFSAQQFPDLHSELNLSSLELGDSALYFCASSSGGFGNTIYFGEGSWLTVV.

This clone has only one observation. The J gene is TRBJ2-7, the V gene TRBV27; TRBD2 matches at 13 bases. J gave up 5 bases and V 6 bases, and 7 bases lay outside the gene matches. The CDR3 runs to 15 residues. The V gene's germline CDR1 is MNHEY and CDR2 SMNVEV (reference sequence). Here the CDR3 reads CASSQGTSGMDEQYF. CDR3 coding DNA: TGTGCCAGCAGCCAAGGGACTAGCGGGATGGACGAGCAGTACTTC.

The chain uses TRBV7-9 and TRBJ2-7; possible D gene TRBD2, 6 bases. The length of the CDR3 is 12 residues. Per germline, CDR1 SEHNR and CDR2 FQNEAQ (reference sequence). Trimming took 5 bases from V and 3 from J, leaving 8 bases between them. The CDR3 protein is CASSRDFYEQYF. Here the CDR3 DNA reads TGTGCCAGCAGCCGGGACTTCTACGAGCAGTACTTC. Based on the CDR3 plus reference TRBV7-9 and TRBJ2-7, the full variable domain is DTGVSQNPRHKITKRGQNVTFRCDPISEHNRLYWYRQTLGQGPEFLTYFQNEAQLEKSRLLSDRFSAERPKGSFSTLEIQRTEQGDSAMYLCASSRDFYEQYFGPGTRLTVT.

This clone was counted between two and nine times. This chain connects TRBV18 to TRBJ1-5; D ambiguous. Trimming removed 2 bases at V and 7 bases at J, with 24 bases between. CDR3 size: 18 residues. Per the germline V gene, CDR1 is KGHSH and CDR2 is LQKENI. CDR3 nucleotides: TGTGCCAGCTCACCAAATACCTCGGCAGGTAATCTTGGCCAGCCCCAGCATTTT. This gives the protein CASSPNTSAGNLGQPQHF.

CDR3 DNA sequence: TGTGCCAGCACCCCCGGGGGAGCGGTCACCGGGGAGCTGTTTTTT. It specifies CASTPGGAVTGELFF. The V gene is TRBV7-2, the J gene TRBJ2-2; D perhaps matches TRBD2 (6 bases). CDR1 is SGHTA and CDR2 is FQGNSA in the germline V gene. CDR3 size: 15 residues. Deletions cut 7 bases from V and 4 bases from J, with 16 bases between.

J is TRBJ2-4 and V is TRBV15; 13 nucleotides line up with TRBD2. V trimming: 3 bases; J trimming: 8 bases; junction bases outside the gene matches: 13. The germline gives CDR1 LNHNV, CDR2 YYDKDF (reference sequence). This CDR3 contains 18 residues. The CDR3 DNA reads TGTGCCACCAGCAGGAGCAGAAGGACTAGCGGGAGATTGGACATTCAGTACTTC. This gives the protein CATSRSRRTSGRLDIQYF.

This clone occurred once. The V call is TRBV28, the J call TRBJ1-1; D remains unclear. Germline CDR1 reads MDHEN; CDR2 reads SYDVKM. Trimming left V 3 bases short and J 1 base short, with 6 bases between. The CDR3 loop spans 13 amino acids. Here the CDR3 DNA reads TGTGCCAGCAGTTTGGTAGCGAACACTGAAGCTTTCTTT. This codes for CASSLVANTEAFF.

The CDR3 loop reads CASRGTGGPDTQYF. The CDR3 DNA sequence: TGTGCCAGCAGGGGAACGGGGGGCCCAGATACGCAGTATTTT. The chain joins TRBV7-9 to TRBJ2-3, with D possibly being TRBD2 (7 bases). The V and J ends lost 6 bases and 4 bases respectively, with 14 bases between them. The V gene's germline CDR1 is SEHNR and CDR2 FQNEAQ (reference sequence). The CDR3 loop spans 14 amino acids.

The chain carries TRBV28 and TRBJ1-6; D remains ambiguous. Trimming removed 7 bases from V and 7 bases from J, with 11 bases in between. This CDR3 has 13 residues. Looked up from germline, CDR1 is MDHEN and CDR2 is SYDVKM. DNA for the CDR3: TGTGCCAGCAAGGGTTCGGGGAATTCACCCCTCCACTTT. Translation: CASKGSGNSPLHF.

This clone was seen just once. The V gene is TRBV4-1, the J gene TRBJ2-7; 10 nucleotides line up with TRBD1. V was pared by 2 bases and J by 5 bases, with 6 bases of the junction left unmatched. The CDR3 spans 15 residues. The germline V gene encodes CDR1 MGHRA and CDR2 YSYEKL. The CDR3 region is CASSQPGTGVHEQYF. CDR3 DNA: TGCGCCAGCAGCCAACCCGGGACAGGGGTCCACGAGCAGTACTTC.